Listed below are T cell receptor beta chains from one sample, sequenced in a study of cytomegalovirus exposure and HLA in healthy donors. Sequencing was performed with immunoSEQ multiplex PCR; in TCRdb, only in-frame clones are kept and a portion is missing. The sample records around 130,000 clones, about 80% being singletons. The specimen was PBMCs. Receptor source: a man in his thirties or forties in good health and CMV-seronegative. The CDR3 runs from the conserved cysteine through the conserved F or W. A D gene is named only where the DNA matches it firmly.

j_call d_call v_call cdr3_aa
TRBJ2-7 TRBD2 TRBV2 CASSRGLTYEQYF
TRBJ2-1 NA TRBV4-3 CASSQDWSGGRGHNEQFF
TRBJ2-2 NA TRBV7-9 CASRDNQNTGELFF
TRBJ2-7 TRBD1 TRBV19 CASTPGQGSLYEQYF
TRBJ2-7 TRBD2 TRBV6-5 CASRAGAPYEQYF
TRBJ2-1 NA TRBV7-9 CASSDHLAGSLGSEQFF
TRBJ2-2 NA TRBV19 CASSSGTLNTGELFF
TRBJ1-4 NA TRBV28 CASREANHRASNEKLFF
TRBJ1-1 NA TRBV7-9 CASSLGSTEAFF
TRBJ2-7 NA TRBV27 CASSSPDSSYEQYF
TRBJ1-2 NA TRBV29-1 CSVELLRVAYGYTF
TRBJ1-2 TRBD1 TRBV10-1 CASNHDARQGNYGYPF
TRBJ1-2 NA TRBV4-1 CASSPYGGGGYTF
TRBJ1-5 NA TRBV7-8 CASSSADSSNQPQNF
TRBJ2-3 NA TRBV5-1 CASSLGTLGTDTQYF
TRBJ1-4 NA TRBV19 CASSTGGYEKLFF
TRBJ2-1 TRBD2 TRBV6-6 CATILGLYNEQFF
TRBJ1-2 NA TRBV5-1 CASSLAPTDSYGYTF
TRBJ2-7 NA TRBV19 CASSIMAKVAYEQYF
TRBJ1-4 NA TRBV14 CASSLQGGTNEKLFF
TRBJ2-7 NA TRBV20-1 CSAARYYEQYF
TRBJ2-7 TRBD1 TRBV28 CASTPGTGTQEQYF
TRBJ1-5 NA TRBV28 CASMGGNQPQHF
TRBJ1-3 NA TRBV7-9 CSSSLVGGSLKAGNTIYF
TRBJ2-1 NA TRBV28 CASSLVRPSGGTLGDEQFF
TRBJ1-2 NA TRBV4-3 CASSQDGFGQINYGYTF
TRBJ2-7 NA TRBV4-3 CASSQAWAGSYEQYF
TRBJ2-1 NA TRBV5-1 CASSLRQVTGLAAYNEQFF
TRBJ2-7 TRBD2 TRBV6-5 CASSWTSGAPYEQYF
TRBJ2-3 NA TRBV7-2 CASSQITGITDTQYF
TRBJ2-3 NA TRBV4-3 CASSQDDPRSGTRGSTQYF
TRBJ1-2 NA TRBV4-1 CASSQGGTNRDYGYTF
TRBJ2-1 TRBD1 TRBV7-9 CASSSGTGTYNEQFF
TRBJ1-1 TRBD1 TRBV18 CASSSTAGGGAGDTEAFF
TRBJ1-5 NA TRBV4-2 CASSPGFMGYNQPQHF
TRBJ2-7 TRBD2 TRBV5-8 CASSGAVLAGASSYEQYF
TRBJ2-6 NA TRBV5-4 CASSWLSGANVLTF
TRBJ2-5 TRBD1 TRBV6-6 CASSYSTGEETQYF
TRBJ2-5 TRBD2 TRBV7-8 CASSLYGGTSGREETQYF
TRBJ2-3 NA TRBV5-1 CASSLSLDSRTDTQYF
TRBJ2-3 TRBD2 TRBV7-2 CASSLIGGGRGRDTQYF